Listed below are T cell receptor beta chains from one sample, sequenced in a study of cytomegalovirus exposure and HLA in healthy donors. The data were produced by immunoSEQ multiplex PCR, yet TCRdb's version contains in-frame clones alone and is incomplete. Among tens of thousands of clones, roughly 79% were seen once, and the ten largest hold 0.57%. What was sequenced was PBMCs. These TCRs come from a young man in good health and CMV-seronegative. Each CDR3 is given with its conserved first and last residue. Each record gives: CDR3 length, clone size, J gene, D gene, V gene, CDR3 DNA, CDR3 protein. D genes are given only for firm matches. A clone size is listed for some rows: how often the clone was seen (once, few, many), or a class if it is expanded.

len: 13
abundance: once
j_gene: TRBJ1-1
d_gene: .
v_gene: TRBV14
CDR3nt: TGTGCCAGCAGCCAAGGGCAGAACACTGAAGCTTTCTTT
CDR3aa: CASSQGQNTEAFF

len: 13
abundance: .
j_gene: TRBJ1-2
d_gene: .
v_gene: TRBV11-2
CDR3nt: TGTGCCAGCAGTGGAACAGGAATCTATGGCTACACCTTC
CDR3aa: CASSGTGIYGYTF

len: 15
abundance: .
j_gene: TRBJ1-6
d_gene: .
v_gene: TRBV6-6
CDR3nt: TGTGCCAGCAGACCAGGGGACTCCTATAATTCACCCCTCCACTTT
CDR3aa: CASRPGDSYNSPLHF

len: 15
abundance: .
j_gene: TRBJ1-1
d_gene: .
v_gene: TRBV27
CDR3nt: TGTGCCAGCACCAAAAAGGGGTTAGGGAACACTGAAGCTTTCTTT
CDR3aa: CASTKKGLGNTEAFF

len: 14
abundance: .
j_gene: TRBJ2-3
d_gene: TRBD2
v_gene: TRBV7-2
CDR3nt: TGTGCCAGCAGCCGAGGACTAGCAACAGATACGCAGTATTTT
CDR3aa: CASSRGLATDTQYF

len: 14
abundance: .
j_gene: TRBJ1-1
d_gene: .
v_gene: TRBV6-1
CDR3nt: TGTGCCAGCAGTAGGGACACTTACAGTACTGAAGCTTTCTTT
CDR3aa: CASSRDTYSTEAFF

len: 18
abundance: .
j_gene: TRBJ2-5
d_gene: .
v_gene: TRBV14
CDR3nt: TGTGCCAGCAGCTCCAACCTTTTTTTCAGGGGACCCCAAGAGACCCAGTACTTC
CDR3aa: CASSSNLFFRGPQETQYF

len: 16
abundance: .
j_gene: TRBJ1-1
d_gene: .
v_gene: TRBV7-9
CDR3nt: TGTGCCAGCAGCTTCACAGGAGCCGTTAAGGGCACTGAAGCTTTCTTT
CDR3aa: CASSFTGAVKGTEAFF

len: 13
abundance: .
j_gene: TRBJ2-7
d_gene: .
v_gene: TRBV18
CDR3nt: TGTGCCAGCTCACCCGGTTCTAGTTTGGAGCAGTACTTC
CDR3aa: CASSPGSSLEQYF

len: 17
abundance: .
j_gene: TRBJ2-1
d_gene: .
v_gene: TRBV7-9
CDR3nt: TGTGCCAGCAGCTTCGACAAACTGACAGGGAGGCACAATGAGCAGTTCTTC
CDR3aa: CASSFDKLTGRHNEQFF

len: 14
abundance: few
j_gene: TRBJ1-3
d_gene: TRBD1
v_gene: TRBV5-1
CDR3nt: TGCGCCAGCAGCGAAGAGGGACAGCCAAGCACCATATATTTT
CDR3aa: CASSEEGQPSTIYF

len: 16
abundance: .
j_gene: TRBJ1-6
d_gene: .
v_gene: TRBV13
CDR3nt: TGTGCCAGCAGCTCTGGTGAGCAGGGAGGTAATTCACCCCTCCACTTT
CDR3aa: CASSSGEQGGNSPLHF

len: 14
abundance: .
j_gene: TRBJ1-5
d_gene: .
v_gene: TRBV7-6
CDR3nt: TGTGCCAGCAGCTCCGCGGCAGGGCATCAGCCCCAGCATTTT
CDR3aa: CASSSAAGHQPQHF

len: 13
abundance: .
j_gene: TRBJ1-2
d_gene: .
v_gene: TRBV13
CDR3nt: TGTGCCAGCAGCAGACAGAACTACTATGGCTACACCTTC
CDR3aa: CASSRQNYYGYTF

len: 13
abundance: .
j_gene: TRBJ2-4
d_gene: TRBD1
v_gene: TRBV7-9
CDR3nt: TGTGCCAGCATTCCGGGACAGGGAAACATTCAGTACTTC
CDR3aa: CASIPGQGNIQYF

len: 14
abundance: .
j_gene: TRBJ1-1
d_gene: .
v_gene: TRBV9
CDR3nt: TGTGCCAGCAGCGGGGGACACTTGAACACTGAAGCTTTCTTT
CDR3aa: CASSGGHLNTEAFF

len: 15
abundance: .
j_gene: TRBJ2-1
d_gene: .
v_gene: TRBV18
CDR3nt: TGTGCCAGCTCACTTCTATCTAGCCAGCACAATGAGCAGTTCTTC
CDR3aa: CASSLLSSQHNEQFF

len: 16
abundance: .
j_gene: TRBJ2-6
d_gene: .
v_gene: TRBV18
CDR3nt: TGTGCCAGCTCACCACCAGGGGGGGCTGGGGCCAACGTCCTGACTTTC
CDR3aa: CASSPPGGAGANVLTF

len: 12
abundance: few
j_gene: TRBJ1-2
d_gene: .
v_gene: TRBV4-1
CDR3nt: TGCGCCAGCAGCCAGCCACCCAGGGGTTTAAACTTC
CDR3aa: CASSQPPRGLNF

len: 12
abundance: .
j_gene: TRBJ1-2
d_gene: .
v_gene: TRBV6-5
CDR3nt: TGTGCCAGCAGTTTAAGAGCGTATGGCTACACCTTC
CDR3aa: CASSLRAYGYTF

len: 15
abundance: .
j_gene: TRBJ1-3
d_gene: .
v_gene: TRBV5-8
CDR3nt: TGTGCCAGCAGCTTGCAAGCGGGGCTGGGAAACACCATATATTTT
CDR3aa: CASSLQAGLGNTIYF

len: 12
abundance: .
j_gene: TRBJ1-2
d_gene: .
v_gene: TRBV9
CDR3nt: TGTGCCAGCGGAGGCGATAGGTATGGCTACACCTTC
CDR3aa: CASGGDRYGYTF

len: 14
abundance: .
j_gene: TRBJ2-1
d_gene: TRBD2
v_gene: TRBV28
CDR3nt: TGTGCCAGCAGTTTAGGGACTATCTACAATGAGCAGTTCTTC
CDR3aa: CASSLGTIYNEQFF

len: 15
abundance: .
j_gene: TRBJ2-7
d_gene: TRBD2
v_gene: TRBV9
CDR3nt: TGTGCCAGCAGCGTGACTAGCGGGGGAAACTACGAGCAGTACTTC
CDR3aa: CASSVTSGGNYEQYF

len: 15
abundance: .
j_gene: TRBJ1-5
d_gene: TRBD1
v_gene: TRBV4-3
CDR3nt: TGCGCCAGCAGCCAGACAGGGTTCAGCAATCAGCCCCAGCATTTT
CDR3aa: CASSQTGFSNQPQHF

len: 15
abundance: .
j_gene: TRBJ1-1
d_gene: TRBD1
v_gene: TRBV27
CDR3nt: TGTGCCAGCAGTACCCGACAGGGATGGACTACGAAAGCTTTCTTT
CDR3aa: CASSTRQGWTTKAFF

len: 16
abundance: .
j_gene: TRBJ1-6
d_gene: .
v_gene: TRBV5-6
CDR3nt: TGTGCCAGCAGCCCATCGACAGGAGACTATAATTCACCCCTCCACTTT
CDR3aa: CASSPSTGDYNSPLHF

len: 15
abundance: few
j_gene: TRBJ1-1
d_gene: TRBD1
v_gene: TRBV6-1
CDR3nt: TGTGCCAGCAGGGGGGGACAGGGCGTCGGCACTGAAGCTTTCTTT
CDR3aa: CASRGGQGVGTEAFF

len: 15
abundance: .
j_gene: TRBJ1-2
d_gene: TRBD1
v_gene: TRBV6-5
CDR3nt: TGTGCCAGCAGTTTGGGAAAGACAGGGAAGAGTGGCTACACCTTC
CDR3aa: CASSLGKTGKSGYTF

len: 17
abundance: .
j_gene: TRBJ2-3
d_gene: TRBD2
v_gene: TRBV15
CDR3nt: TGTGCCACCAGCAGAGATCGAGAAGCGGGAGTCTCAGATACGCAGTATTTT
CDR3aa: CATSRDREAGVSDTQYF

len: 12
abundance: few
j_gene: TRBJ2-1
d_gene: TRBD1
v_gene: TRBV2
CDR3nt: TGTGCCAGCACGGGACAGGGCAATGAGCAGTTCTTC
CDR3aa: CASTGQGNEQFF

len: 15
abundance: .
j_gene: TRBJ2-3
d_gene: TRBD1
v_gene: TRBV5-4
CDR3nt: TGTGCCAGCAGCCACAAGACAGGGTCTCCGGATACGCAGTATTTT
CDR3aa: CASSHKTGSPDTQYF

len: 13
abundance: .
j_gene: TRBJ1-4
d_gene: .
v_gene: TRBV11-3
CDR3nt: TGTGCCAGCAGCTTAGACAGATTTGAAAAACTGTTTTTT
CDR3aa: CASSLDRFEKLFF

len: 13
abundance: .
j_gene: TRBJ1-2
d_gene: .
v_gene: TRBV6-1
CDR3nt: TGTGCCAGCAGTTTTCCACTACAGGATGGCTACACCTTC
CDR3aa: CASSFPLQDGYTF

len: 17
abundance: few
j_gene: TRBJ2-1
d_gene: TRBD2
v_gene: TRBV2
CDR3nt: TGTGCCAGCAGTGAAACCCGGACTAGCGGGGGGCACAATGAGCAGTTCTTC
CDR3aa: CASSETRTSGGHNEQFF

len: 15
abundance: .
j_gene: TRBJ2-7
d_gene: TRBD1
v_gene: TRBV11-3
CDR3nt: TGTGCCAGCAGCTTGCGACAGGGGACCCCCTACGAGCAGTACTTC
CDR3aa: CASSLRQGTPYEQYF

len: 17
abundance: .
j_gene: TRBJ2-2
d_gene: TRBD1
v_gene: TRBV7-8
CDR3nt: TGTGCCAGCAGCTTTTTCCCCGGACAGGGAAACACCGGGGAGCTGTTTTTT
CDR3aa: CASSFFPGQGNTGELFF

len: 13
abundance: .
j_gene: TRBJ1-5
d_gene: .
v_gene: TRBV7-9
CDR3nt: TGTGCCAGCAGCTTAGCGGGGGGGCGGCCCCAGCATTTT
CDR3aa: CASSLAGGRPQHF

len: 13
abundance: .
j_gene: TRBJ1-4
d_gene: .
v_gene: TRBV7-2
CDR3nt: TGTGCCAGCAGCTGGACAGCTAATGAAAAACTGTTTTTT
CDR3aa: CASSWTANEKLFF

len: 14
abundance: .
j_gene: TRBJ1-2
d_gene: .
v_gene: TRBV2
CDR3nt: TGTGCCAGCAGTGAGGGCAGGGACATTTATGGCTACACCTTC
CDR3aa: CASSEGRDIYGYTF

len: 17
abundance: .
j_gene: TRBJ2-3
d_gene: TRBD2
v_gene: TRBV4-1
CDR3nt: TGCGCCAGCAGCCTGAGCCCGGCGGGGGGAAGCACAGATACGCAGTATTTT
CDR3aa: CASSLSPAGGSTDTQYF

len: 14
abundance: .
j_gene: TRBJ2-5
d_gene: TRBD1
v_gene: TRBV10-3
CDR3nt: TGTGCCATCAGAACGGACAGGGGGCAGGAGACCCAGTACTTC
CDR3aa: CAIRTDRGQETQYF

len: 16
abundance: .
j_gene: TRBJ2-2
d_gene: .
v_gene: TRBV13
CDR3nt: TGTGCCAGCAGCTCGAACGAGGGGAGCGGGACCGGGGAGCTGTTTTTT
CDR3aa: CASSSNEGSGTGELFF

len: 19
abundance: .
j_gene: TRBJ1-1
d_gene: TRBD1
v_gene: TRBV6-1
CDR3nt: TGTGCCAGCAGTGAGGTTCGGCCGGGACAGGGTCTCATGAACACTGAAGCTTTCTTT
CDR3aa: CASSEVRPGQGLMNTEAFF

len: 14
abundance: .
j_gene: TRBJ1-2
d_gene: .
v_gene: TRBV5-1
CDR3nt: TGCGCCAGCAGCTTGGATGACATACCCTATGGCTACACCTTC
CDR3aa: CASSLDDIPYGYTF

len: 14
abundance: .
j_gene: TRBJ2-1
d_gene: TRBD1
v_gene: TRBV15
CDR3nt: TGTGCCACCAGCATTCGGGACAGGGACAATGAGCAGTTCTTC
CDR3aa: CATSIRDRDNEQFF

len: 12
abundance: .
j_gene: TRBJ1-2
d_gene: TRBD1
v_gene: TRBV2
CDR3nt: TGTGCCAGCAGTAACAGGGGGAATGGCTACACCTTC
CDR3aa: CASSNRGNGYTF

len: 12
abundance: few
j_gene: TRBJ1-4
d_gene: .
v_gene: TRBV27
CDR3nt: TGTGCCAGCAGTTCAGGGTTTGAAAAACTGTTTTTT
CDR3aa: CASSSGFEKLFF

len: 13
abundance: .
j_gene: TRBJ1-2
d_gene: TRBD1
v_gene: TRBV6-5
CDR3nt: TGTGCCAGCAGCCGACAGGGGGCGGTGGGCTACACCTTC
CDR3aa: CASSRQGAVGYTF

len: 14
abundance: .
j_gene: TRBJ1-6
d_gene: .
v_gene: TRBV2
CDR3nt: TGTGCCAGCAGAAAAGACAAGAACTATTCACCCCTCCACTTT
CDR3aa: CASRKDKNYSPLHF

len: 14
abundance: .
j_gene: TRBJ2-2
d_gene: .
v_gene: TRBV5-4
CDR3nt: TGTGCCAGCAGCAACGGACAGCGCACCGGGGAGCTGTTTTTT
CDR3aa: CASSNGQRTGELFF

len: 12
abundance: .
j_gene: TRBJ2-7
d_gene: .
v_gene: TRBV25-1
CDR3nt: TGTGCCAGTCGAGGGGGCTCCTACGAGCAGTACTTC
CDR3aa: CASRGGSYEQYF